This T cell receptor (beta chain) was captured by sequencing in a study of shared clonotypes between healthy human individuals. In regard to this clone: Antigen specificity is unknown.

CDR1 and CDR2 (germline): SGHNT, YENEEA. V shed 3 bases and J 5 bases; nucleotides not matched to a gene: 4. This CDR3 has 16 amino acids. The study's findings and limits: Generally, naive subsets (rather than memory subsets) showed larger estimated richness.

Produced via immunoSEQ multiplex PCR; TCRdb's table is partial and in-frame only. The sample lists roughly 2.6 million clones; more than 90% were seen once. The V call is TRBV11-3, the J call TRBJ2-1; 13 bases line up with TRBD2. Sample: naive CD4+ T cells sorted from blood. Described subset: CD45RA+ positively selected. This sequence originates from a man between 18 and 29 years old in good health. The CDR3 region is CASSFPGTSGNNEQFF. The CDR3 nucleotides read TGTGCCAGCAGCTTCCCCGGGACTAGCGGGAACAATGAGCAGTTCTTC. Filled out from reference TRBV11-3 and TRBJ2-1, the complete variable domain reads EAGVVQSPRYKIIEKKQPVAFWCNPISGHNTLYWYLQNLGQGPELLIRYENEEAVDDSQLPKDRFSAERLKGVDSTLKIQPAELGDSAVYLCASSFPGTSGNNEQFFGPGTRLTVL.